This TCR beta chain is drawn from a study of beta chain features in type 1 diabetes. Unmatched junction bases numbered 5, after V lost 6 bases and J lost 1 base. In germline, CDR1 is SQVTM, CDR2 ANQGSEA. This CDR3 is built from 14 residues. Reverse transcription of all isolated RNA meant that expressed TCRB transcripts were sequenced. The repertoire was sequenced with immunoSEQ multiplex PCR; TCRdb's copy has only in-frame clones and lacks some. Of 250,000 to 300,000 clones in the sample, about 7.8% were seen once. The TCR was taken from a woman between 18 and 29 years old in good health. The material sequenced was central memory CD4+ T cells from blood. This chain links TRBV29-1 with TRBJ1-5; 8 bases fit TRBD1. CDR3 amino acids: CSVANRGSNQPQHF. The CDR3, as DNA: TGCAGCGTCGCAAACAGGGGGAGCAATCAGCCCCAGCATTTT.